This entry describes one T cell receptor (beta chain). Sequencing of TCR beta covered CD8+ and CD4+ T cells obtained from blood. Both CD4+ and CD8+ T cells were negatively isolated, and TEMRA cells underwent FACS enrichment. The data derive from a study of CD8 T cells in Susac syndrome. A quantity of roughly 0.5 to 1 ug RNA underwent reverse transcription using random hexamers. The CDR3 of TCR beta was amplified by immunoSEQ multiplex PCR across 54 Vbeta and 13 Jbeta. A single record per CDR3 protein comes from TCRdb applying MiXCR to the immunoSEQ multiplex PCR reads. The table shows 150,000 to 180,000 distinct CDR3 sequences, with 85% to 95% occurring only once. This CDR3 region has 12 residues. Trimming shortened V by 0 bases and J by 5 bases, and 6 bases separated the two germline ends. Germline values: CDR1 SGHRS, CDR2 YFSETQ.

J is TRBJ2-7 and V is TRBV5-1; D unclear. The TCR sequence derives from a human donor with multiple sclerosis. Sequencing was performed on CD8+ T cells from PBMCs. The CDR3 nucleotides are TGCGCCAGCAGCTTGGCCGATGACGAGCAGTACTTC. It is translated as CASSLADDEQYF.